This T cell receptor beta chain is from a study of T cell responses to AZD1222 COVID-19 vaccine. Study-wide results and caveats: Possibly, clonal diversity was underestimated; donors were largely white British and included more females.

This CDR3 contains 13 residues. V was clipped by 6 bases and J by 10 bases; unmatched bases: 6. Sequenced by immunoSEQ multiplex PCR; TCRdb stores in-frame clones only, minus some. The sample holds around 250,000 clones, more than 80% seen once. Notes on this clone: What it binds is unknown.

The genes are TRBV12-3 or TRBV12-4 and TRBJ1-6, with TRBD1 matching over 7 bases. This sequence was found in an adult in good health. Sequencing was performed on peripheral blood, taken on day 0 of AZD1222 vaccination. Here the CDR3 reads CASSSTGWSPLHF. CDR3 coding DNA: TGTGCCAGCAGCTCGACAGGGTGGTCACCCCTCCACTTT.